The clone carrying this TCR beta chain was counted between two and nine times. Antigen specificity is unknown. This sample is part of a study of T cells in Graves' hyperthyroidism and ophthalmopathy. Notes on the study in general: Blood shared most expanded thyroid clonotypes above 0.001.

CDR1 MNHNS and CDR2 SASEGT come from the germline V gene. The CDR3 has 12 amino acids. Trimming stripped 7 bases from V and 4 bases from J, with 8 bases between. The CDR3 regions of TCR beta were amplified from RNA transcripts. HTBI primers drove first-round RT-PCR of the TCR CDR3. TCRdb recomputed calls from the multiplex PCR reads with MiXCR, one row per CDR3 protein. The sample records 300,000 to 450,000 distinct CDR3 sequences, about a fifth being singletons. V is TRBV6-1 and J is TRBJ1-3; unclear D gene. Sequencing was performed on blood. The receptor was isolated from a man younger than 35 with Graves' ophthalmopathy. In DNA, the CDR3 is TGTGCCAGCACCAGCACCGGAAACACCATATATTTT. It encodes CASTSTGNTIYF.